The clone carrying this T cell receptor beta chain has more than one count but fewer than ten. Time point described: sample taken at primary tumor resection. Whole RNA, isolated from tumor, nontumor lung or frozen PBMC, was sequenced without prior sorting. The donor population consisted of some 72 patients with untreated, early-stage non-small cell lung cancer. TCR cDNA molecules each carried a unique molecular identifier. TCRdb reprocessed the 5' RACE reads via MiXCR and lists one record per CDR3 protein. The table has about 82,000 distinct CDR3 sequences, around 12% seen once; the top ten hold about 4.5%. The data stem from a study of spatial heterogeneity in lung cancer. Study-wide context: The count of detected beta-chain sequences consistently exceeded that of alpha-chain sequences. Raw reads contained each unique TCR and UMI combination more than ten times on average.

CDR3 length equals 17 residues. V gave up 5 bases and J gave up 0 bases, with 19 bases separating them. Germline CDR1 SGHTA, CDR2 FQGTGA. The TCR was taken from a male donor with early-stage non-small cell lung cancer. The V call is TRBV7-3, the J call TRBJ1-1; D remains ambiguous. Sequenced here: PBMCs, sampled at surgery. CDR3 loop: CASSAEIVDKVNTEAFF. The CDR3 DNA is TGTGCCAGCAGCGCAGAGATAGTCGACAAGGTGAACACTGAAGCTTTCTTT.